These T cell receptor beta chains were read from a single sample in a study of cytomegalovirus exposure and HLA in healthy donors. The protocol was immunoSEQ multiplex PCR, while the TCRdb copy is restricted to in-frame clones and leaves out a portion. The data hold just under 80,000 clones, with nearly 80% observed a single time. The sample comprised PBMCs. These receptor sequences come from a man aged 35 to 55 in good health and CMV-seronegative. CDR3s include the opening cysteine and the closing phenylalanine or tryptophan. A D gene is named only where the DNA matches it firmly. Part of the rows lack a size; the others show once, few, many or a class for expanded clones.

TRBV2	NA	TRBJ2-7	NA	CASSGREVPYEQYF	TGTGCCAGCAGTGGGAGGGAGGTACCCTACGAGCAGTACTTC
TRBV9	TRBD2	TRBJ2-3	NA	CASSVGLAGGADTQYF	TGTGCCAGCAGCGTGGGGCTAGCGGGGGGTGCAGATACGCAGTATTTT
TRBV4-3	NA	TRBJ2-2	NA	CASSQDGSAGELFF	TGCGCCAGCAGCCAAGATGGTAGTGCCGGGGAGCTGTTTTTT
TRBV5-4	TRBD2	TRBJ2-4	NA	CASSQIDAGGYGNIQYF	TGTGCCAGCAGCCAGATCGATGCGGGGGGGTATGGAAACATTCAGTACTTC
TRBV5-1	TRBD2	TRBJ2-2	NA	CASSLIGLAGGTGELFF	TGCGCCAGCAGCTTGATCGGACTAGCGGGAGGGACCGGGGAGCTGTTTTTT
TRBV18	NA	TRBJ2-5	NA	CASSPSDQFQETQYF	TGTGCCAGCTCACCAAGCGACCAATTCCAAGAGACCCAGTACTTC
TRBV27	NA	TRBJ1-1	few	CASRSGNTEAFF	TGTGCCAGCAGGTCCGGGAACACTGAAGCTTTCTTT
TRBV25-1	TRBD2	TRBJ2-5	NA	CASSEVAGGPGETQYF	TGTGCCAGCAGTGAAGTAGCGGGAGGGCCAGGAGAGACCCAGTACTTC
TRBV11-2	TRBD2	TRBJ2-5	few	CASSLRTSGRLQETQYF	TGTGCCAGCAGCTTAAGGACTAGCGGGAGGCTCCAAGAGACCCAGTACTTC
TRBV29-1	TRBD1	TRBJ1-5	once	CSGGQGKNQPQHF	TGCAGCGGGGGACAGGGAAAGAATCAGCCCCAGCATTTT
TRBV27	NA	TRBJ2-5	NA	CASSLFWGPETQYF	TGTGCCAGCAGTTTATTCTGGGGGCCGGAGACCCAGTACTTC
TRBV28	TRBD1	TRBJ1-2	NA	CASSSTGANYGYTF	TGTGCCAGCAGTTCAACAGGGGCAAACTATGGCTACACCTTC
TRBV28	NA	TRBJ2-2	NA	CASSFGPGTNTGELFF	TGTGCCAGCAGTTTTGGTCCAGGGACGAACACCGGGGAGCTGTTTTTT
TRBV2	NA	TRBJ2-3	NA	CASSYSSRQTDTQYF	TGTGCCAGCAGTTATTCTAGCCGTCAAACAGATACGCAGTATTTT
TRBV18	TRBD2	TRBJ2-7	NA	CASSPKREDEQYF	TGTGCCAGCTCACCCAAGCGGGAGGACGAGCAGTACTTC
TRBV27	TRBD2	TRBJ2-2	NA	CASSNPRDYWDTGELFF	TGTGCCAGCAGTAACCCTCGGGACTACTGGGACACCGGGGAGCTGTTTTTT
TRBV18	NA	TRBJ1-1	NA	CASSPFIWSGEDTEAFF	TGTGCCAGCTCACCATTCATCTGGAGTGGTGAAGACACTGAAGCTTTCTTT
TRBV4-1	NA	TRBJ1-5	NA	CASSPGGVAQDQPQHF	TGCGCCAGCAGCCCGGGGGGGGTGGCCCAAGATCAGCCCCAGCATTTT
TRBV5-4	TRBD2	TRBJ2-1	NA	CASSRSGRRSSYNEQFF	TGTGCCAGCAGCCGTAGCGGGCGGAGGAGCTCCTACAATGAGCAGTTCTTC
TRBV5-6	NA	TRBJ1-5	NA	CASSLAGGNNQPQHF	TGTGCCAGCAGCTTGGCGGGGGGCAACAATCAGCCCCAGCATTTT
TRBV4-1	TRBD2	TRBJ2-7	NA	CASSQERGSPYEQYF	TGCGCCAGCAGCCAAGAGCGCGGGAGCCCCTACGAGCAGTACTTC
TRBV7-2	NA	TRBJ2-7	once	CASSFFLGGNFPYEQYF	TGTGCCAGCAGCTTCTTTCTCGGCGGGAATTTTCCTTACGAGCAGTACTTC
TRBV7-8	TRBD1	TRBJ2-2	NA	CASSLHQGANTGELFF	TGTGCCAGCAGCTTACATCAGGGGGCGAACACCGGGGAGCTGTTTTTT
TRBV9	TRBD2	TRBJ2-1	NA	CASSVSGTRNEQFF	TGTGCCAGCAGCGTTAGCGGGACTCGGAATGAGCAGTTCTTC
TRBV2	TRBD1	TRBJ1-4	NA	CASSADRVGTNEKLFF	TGTGCCAGCAGTGCGGACAGGGTTGGCACTAATGAAAAACTGTTTTTT
TRBV6-6	NA	TRBJ1-1	NA	CASSYSQATEAFF	TGTGCCAGCAGTTACTCTCAAGCAACTGAAGCTTTCTTT
TRBV6-1	NA	TRBJ1-1	NA	CASSEGVIMNTEAFF	TGTGCCAGCAGTGAAGGAGTTATAATGAACACTGAAGCTTTCTTT
TRBV2	TRBD2	TRBJ2-7	once	CASGRVVEQYF	TGTGCCAGCGGGAGGGTAGTCGAGCAGTACTTC
TRBV28	NA	TRBJ2-7	once	CASSLSGGTYEQYF	TGTGCCAGCAGCCTATCAGGGGGGACCTACGAGCAGTACTTC
TRBV15	TRBD1	TRBJ2-3	NA	CATSPLGTGARDTQYF	TGTGCCACCAGCCCTTTAGGGACAGGGGCCCGGGATACGCAGTATTTT
TRBV19	NA	TRBJ2-7	NA	CASSIGARSYEQYF	TGTGCCAGTAGTATTGGTGCCAGATCCTACGAGCAGTACTTC
TRBV7-9	TRBD2	TRBJ2-1	few	CASSPKSGATYNEQFF	TGTGCCAGCAGCCCCAAGAGCGGGGCCACCTACAATGAGCAGTTCTTC
TRBV18	TRBD2	TRBJ2-2	NA	CASSPPLAGGITGELFF	TGTGCCAGCTCACCACCGCTAGCGGGAGGTATTACCGGGGAGCTGTTTTTT
TRBV27	TRBD2	TRBJ2-3	few	CASSLRRLAGTDTQYF	TGTGCCAGCAGTTTAAGGCGACTAGCGGGCACAGATACGCAGTATTTT
TRBV5-4	NA	TRBJ1-2	few	CASSLVAGRPNYGYTF	TGTGCCAGCAGCTTGGTTGCGGGGCGGCCTAACTATGGCTACACCTTC
TRBV7-3	NA	TRBJ2-2	NA	CASSPAIGGGSPGELFF	TGTGCCAGCAGCCCTGCCATCGGGGGAGGTTCCCCCGGGGAGCTGTTTTTT
TRBV28	NA	TRBJ1-5	NA	CASARPGGVNQPQHF	TGTGCCAGCGCCCGTCCGGGGGGTGTTAATCAGCCCCAGCATTTT
TRBV18	NA	TRBJ2-1	NA	CASSPSGGLSSYNEQFF	TGTGCCAGCTCACCGTCCGGCGGGCTGAGCTCCTACAATGAGCAGTTCTTC
TRBV7-9	NA	TRBJ1-1	NA	CASSLRDKEAFF	TGTGCCAGCAGCTTAAGGGACAAAGAAGCTTTCTTT
TRBV18	NA	TRBJ2-3	few	CASSPVASTDTQYF	TGTGCCAGCTCACCGGTGGCTAGCACAGATACGCAGTATTTT
TRBV6-4	TRBD2	TRBJ2-3	NA	CASSDQAGGSTDTQYF	TGTGCCAGCAGTGACCAAGCGGGAGGGAGCACAGATACGCAGTATTTT
TRBV5-1	TRBD1	TRBJ2-7	NA	CASSLEGQTYEQYF	TGCGCCAGCAGCTTGGAGGGACAGACCTACGAGCAGTACTTC
TRBV27	TRBD1	TRBJ2-7	NA	CASRTGGVHEQYF	TGTGCCAGCCGGACAGGGGGTGTCCACGAGCAGTACTTC
TRBV4-1	TRBD2	TRBJ2-7	NA	CASSQDIWGLAGGPRTYEQYF	TGCGCCAGCAGCCAAGATATTTGGGGACTAGCGGGAGGGCCCCGAACCTACGAGCAGTACTTC
TRBV7-6	NA	TRBJ1-1	NA	CASSVGQNTEAFF	TGTGCCAGCAGCGTGGGACAGAACACTGAAGCTTTCTTT
TRBV4-1	NA	TRBJ1-2	NA	CASSQDSNYGYTF	TGCGCCAGCAGCCAAGACAGTAACTATGGCTACACCTTC
TRBV6-6	TRBD1	TRBJ2-7	few	CASTLRGTDYEQYF	TGTGCCAGCACCCTACGAGGGACAGACTACGAGCAGTACTTC
TRBV15	TRBD2	TRBJ2-1	few	CATSRGTSGGSYNEQFF	TGTGCCACCAGCAGGGGGACTAGCGGGGGCTCCTACAATGAGCAGTTCTTC
TRBV7-9	TRBD1	TRBJ1-1	NA	CASSSNTGGTEAFF	TGTGCCAGCAGCTCGAATACAGGGGGCACTGAAGCTTTCTTT
TRBV19	NA	TRBJ2-7	NA	CASSIRTDAYEQYF	TGTGCCAGTAGTATCCGAACAGATGCCTACGAGCAGTACTTC